This section outlines one TCR beta chain sequence together with its context. Its antigen is unknown. V dropped 4 bases and J dropped 6 bases, with 14 bases sitting between them. The CDR3 sequence is 13 residues long. CDR1 is SGHRS, CDR2 YFSETQ, per germline. These data belong to a study of CD8 T cells in Susac syndrome. Broader study findings: As the study acknowledged, the number of individuals who were part of its TCR sequencing and HLA analysis was relatively small.

0.5 to 1 ug RNA was reverse transcribed with random hexamers. The CDR3 of TCR beta was amplified by immunoSEQ multiplex PCR across 54 Vbeta and 13 Jbeta. Each CDR3 protein is one row after TCRdb ran MiXCR on the immunoSEQ multiplex PCR reads. The sample has more than 100,000 distinct CDR3 sequences, roughly 95% seen once; the top ten hold over 0.1%. TCR beta sequencing covered blood CD8+ and CD4+ T cells. Healthy donors were controls matched for age and sex. This TCR derives from a human donor in good health. Sequenced material: CD4+ T cells from PBMCs. The chain employs TRBV5-1 and TRBJ2-7, with a tentative D call TRBD1 (6 bases). The CDR3 loop reads CASSITYRAEQYF. The CDR3 nucleotides read TGCGCCAGCAGCATTACCTACAGGGCCGAGCAGTACTTC.